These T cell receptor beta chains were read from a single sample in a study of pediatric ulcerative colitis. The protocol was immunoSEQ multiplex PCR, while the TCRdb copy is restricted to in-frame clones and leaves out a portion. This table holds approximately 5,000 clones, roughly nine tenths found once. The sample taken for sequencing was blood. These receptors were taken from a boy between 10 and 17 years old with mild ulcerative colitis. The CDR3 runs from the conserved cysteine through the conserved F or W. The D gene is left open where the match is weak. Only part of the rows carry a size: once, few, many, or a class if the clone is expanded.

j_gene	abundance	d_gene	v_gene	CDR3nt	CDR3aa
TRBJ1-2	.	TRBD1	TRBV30	TGTGCCTGGACTCGATCGGAGACAGGGTATGGCTACACCTTC	CAWTRSETGYGYTF
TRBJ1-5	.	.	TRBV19	TGTGCCAGTAGTATCTCGGATCCAAATAGCAATCAGCCCCAGCATTTT	CASSISDPNSNQPQHF
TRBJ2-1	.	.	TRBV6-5	TGTGCCAGCAGTCCCCTCGCAGCGCACAATGAGCAGTTCTTC	CASSPLAAHNEQFF
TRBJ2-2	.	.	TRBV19	TGTGCCAGTAGTATAGAGAGGGGCTACACCGGGGAGCTGTTTTTT	CASSIERGYTGELFF
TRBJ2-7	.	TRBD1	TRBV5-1	TGCGCCAGCAGCTTGGAAGACAGGGACACCCAAGAGCAGTACTTC	CASSLEDRDTQEQYF
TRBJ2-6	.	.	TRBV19	TGTGCCAGTACTCTGACGGGGGCCAACGTCCTGACTTTC	CASTLTGANVLTF
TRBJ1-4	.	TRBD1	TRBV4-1	TGCGCCAGCAGCCGAGGACAGGTGCTAGTTGAAAAACTGTTTTTT	CASSRGQVLVEKLFF
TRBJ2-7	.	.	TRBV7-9	TGTGCCAGCAGCTTAGAGGAGGCGGGGGCCCCCTACGAGCAGTACTTC	CASSLEEAGAPYEQYF
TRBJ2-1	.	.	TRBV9	TGTGCCAGCAGCGAGGCCTCATATGAGCAGTTCTTC	CASSEASYEQFF
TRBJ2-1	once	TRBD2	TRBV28	TGTGCCAGCACCCTAGGCGCGGGAGGTCCCTACAATGAGCAGTTCTTC	CASTLGAGGPYNEQFF
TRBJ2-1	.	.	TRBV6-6	TGTGCCAGCAGTTACTCCCGGGACTTCGACAATGAGCAGTTCTTC	CASSYSRDFDNEQFF
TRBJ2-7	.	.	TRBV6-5	TGTGCCAGCAGTTACCTGGGGCTTGGAATCTACGAGCAGTACTTC	CASSYLGLGIYEQYF
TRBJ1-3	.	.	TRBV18	TGTGCCAGCTCACCTGCGGGCAGCTCTGGAAACACCATATATTTT	CASSPAGSSGNTIYF
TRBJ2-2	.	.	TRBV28	TGTGCCAGCAGATCTACGCGACAACTAGACACCGGGGAGCTGTTTTTT	CASRSTRQLDTGELFF
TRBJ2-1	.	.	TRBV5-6	TGTGCCAGCAGCTTGGGCCCCTACAATGAGCAGTTCTTC	CASSLGPYNEQFF
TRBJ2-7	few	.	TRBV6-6	TGTGCCAGCAGGGGCGCCCACAGCCCGTACGAGCAGTACTTC	CASRGAHSPYEQYF
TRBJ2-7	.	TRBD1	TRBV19	TGTGCCAGTAGTCCTTTCGGGACAGGCGCCTACGAGCAGTACTTC	CASSPFGTGAYEQYF
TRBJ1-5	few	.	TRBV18	TGTGCCAGCTCACCAGGGCAGGGAGCTCAGCCCCAGCATTTT	CASSPGQGAQPQHF
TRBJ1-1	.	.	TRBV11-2	TGTGCCAGCGCGAACTTTACTCCTGGGCACGGACTAAACACTGAAGCTTTCTTT	CASANFTPGHGLNTEAFF
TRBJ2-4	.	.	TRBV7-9	TGTGCCAGCAGCGCGGGACAGCTAAGAAACATTCAGTACTTC	CASSAGQLRNIQYF
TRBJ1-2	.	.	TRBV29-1	TGCAGCGTTGAATGGCAGGGTGGCGGCTACACCTTC	CSVEWQGGGYTF
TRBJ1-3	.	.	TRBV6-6	TGTGCCAGCAGAGAGACAGGTTCTTCTGGAAACACCATATATTTT	CASRETGSSGNTIYF
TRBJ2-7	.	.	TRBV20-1	TGCAGTGCTAGTTCTGGGGTCGAGCAGTACTTC	CSASSGVEQYF
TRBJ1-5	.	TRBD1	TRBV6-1	TGTGCCAGCAGTGGGGCAGGGGGTAGCAATCAGCCCCAGCATTTT	CASSGAGGSNQPQHF
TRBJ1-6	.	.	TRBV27	TGTGCCAGCAGTTTGGAACAAACAGGTGGACCCCTCCACTTT	CASSLEQTGGPLHF
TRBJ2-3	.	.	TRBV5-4	TGTGCCAGCAGCACCACAGATACGCAGTATTTT	CASSTTDTQYF
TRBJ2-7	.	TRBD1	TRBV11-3	TGTGCCAGCAGCACAGGGGGTTGGGGCGCCTCATCCCCGGACGAGCAGTACTTC	CASSTGGWGASSPDEQYF
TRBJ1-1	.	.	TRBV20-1	TGCAGTGCTAGAGGGAACACTGAAGCTTTCTTT	CSARGNTEAFF
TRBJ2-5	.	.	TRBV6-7	TGTGCCAGCAGTTACTCTGCCGGGGGGACAAGGGAGACCCAGTACTTC	CASSYSAGGTRETQYF
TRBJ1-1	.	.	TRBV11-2	TGTGCCAGCAGCTTATCGATGGACGCTTTCTTT	CASSLSMDAFF
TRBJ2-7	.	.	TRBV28	TGTGCCAGCAGTTTGACGACGGCAAGCTCCTACGAGCAGTACTTC	CASSLTTASSYEQYF
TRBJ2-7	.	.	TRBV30	TGTGCCTCATGGGAAGGGACCGAGCAGTACTTC	CASWEGTEQYF
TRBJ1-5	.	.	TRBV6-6	TGTGCCAGCAGCTCCGGGACAAGTAGAAATCAGCCCCAGCATTTT	CASSSGTSRNQPQHF
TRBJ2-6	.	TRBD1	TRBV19	TGTGCCAGTACCTTCGCAGGGGGCTCTGGGGCCAACGTCCTGACTTTC	CASTFAGGSGANVLTF
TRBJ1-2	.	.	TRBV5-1	TGCGCCAGCAGCTTGGATTATGGGGGAGGCTACACCTTC	CASSLDYGGGYTF
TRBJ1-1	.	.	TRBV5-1	TGCGCCAGCAGCTCCGGACGGGAGACTGATGAAGCTTTCTTT	CASSSGRETDEAFF
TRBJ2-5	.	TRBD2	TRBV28	TGTGCCAGCAGTTCTGGGACTAGCGGGAGGGCCCTCGTAGAGACCCAGTACTTC	CASSSGTSGRALVETQYF
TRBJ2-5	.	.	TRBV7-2	TGTGCCAGCAGCTTAACCCAGCAAGAGACCCAGTACTTC	CASSLTQQETQYF
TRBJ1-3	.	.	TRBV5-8	TGTGCCAGCAGCTTGGTAAAAAGAGGGGATAGCAACACCATATATTTT	CASSLVKRGDSNTIYF
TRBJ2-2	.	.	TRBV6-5	TGTGCCAGCAGTTACGGGCAGGGAATCACCGGGGAGCTGTTTTTT	CASSYGQGITGELFF
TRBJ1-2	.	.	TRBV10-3	TGTGCCATCAGTGACAGGCTGCCGGGAGGCTACACCTTC	CAISDRLPGGYTF
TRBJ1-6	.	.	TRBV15	TGTGCCACCAGCAGAGCGCGCGGGCAGGCGAGGTCACCCCTCCACTTT	CATSRARGQARSPLHF